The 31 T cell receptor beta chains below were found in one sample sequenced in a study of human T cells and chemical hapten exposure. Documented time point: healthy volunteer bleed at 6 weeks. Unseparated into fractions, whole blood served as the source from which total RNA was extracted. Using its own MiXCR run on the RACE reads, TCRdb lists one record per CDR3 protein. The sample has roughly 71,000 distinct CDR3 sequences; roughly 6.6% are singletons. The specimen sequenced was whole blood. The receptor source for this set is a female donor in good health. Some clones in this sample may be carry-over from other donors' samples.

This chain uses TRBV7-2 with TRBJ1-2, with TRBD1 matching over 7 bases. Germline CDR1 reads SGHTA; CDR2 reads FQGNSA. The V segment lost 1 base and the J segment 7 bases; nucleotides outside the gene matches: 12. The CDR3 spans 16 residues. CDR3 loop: CASSLVGTGTVTGYTF. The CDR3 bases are TGTGCCAGCAGCTTAGTGGGGACCGGGACAGTGACTGGCTACACCTTC.

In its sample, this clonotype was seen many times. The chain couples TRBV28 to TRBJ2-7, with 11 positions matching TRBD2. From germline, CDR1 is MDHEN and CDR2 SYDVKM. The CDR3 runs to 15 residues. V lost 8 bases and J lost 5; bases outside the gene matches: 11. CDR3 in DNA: TGTGCCAGCGCTGCCGGGACTAGCGGTATCCACGAGCAGTACTTC. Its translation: CASAAGTSGIHEQYF.

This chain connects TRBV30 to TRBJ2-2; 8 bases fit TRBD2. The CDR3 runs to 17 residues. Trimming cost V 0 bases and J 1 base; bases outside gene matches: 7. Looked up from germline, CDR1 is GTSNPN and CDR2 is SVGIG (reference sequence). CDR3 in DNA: TGTGCCTGGAGTGTAAGGTCAAGCGGGAGGAACACCGGGGAGCTGTTTTTT. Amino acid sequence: CAWSVRSSGRNTGELFF.

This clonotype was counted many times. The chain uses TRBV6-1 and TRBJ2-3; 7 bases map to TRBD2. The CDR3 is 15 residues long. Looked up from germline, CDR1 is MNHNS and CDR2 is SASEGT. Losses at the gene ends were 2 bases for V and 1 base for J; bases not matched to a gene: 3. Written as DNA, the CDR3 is TGTGCCAGCAGTGAAAGCGGGAAAGGCACAGATACGCAGTATTTT. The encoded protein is CASSESGKGTDTQYF.

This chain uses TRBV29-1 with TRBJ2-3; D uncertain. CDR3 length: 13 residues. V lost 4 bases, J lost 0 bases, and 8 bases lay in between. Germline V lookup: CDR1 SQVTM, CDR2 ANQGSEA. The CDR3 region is CSVVSDSTDTQYF. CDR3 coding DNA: TGCAGCGTTGTTTCGGACAGCACAGATACGCAGTATTTT.

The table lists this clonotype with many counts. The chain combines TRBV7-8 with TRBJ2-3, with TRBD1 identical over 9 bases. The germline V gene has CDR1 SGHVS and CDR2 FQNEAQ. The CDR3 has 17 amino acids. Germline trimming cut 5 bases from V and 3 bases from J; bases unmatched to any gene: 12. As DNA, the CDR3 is TGTGCCAGCAGCGGTCGGTTGGGACAGGGTAGGACAGATACGCAGTATTTT. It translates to CASSGRLGQGRTDTQYF.

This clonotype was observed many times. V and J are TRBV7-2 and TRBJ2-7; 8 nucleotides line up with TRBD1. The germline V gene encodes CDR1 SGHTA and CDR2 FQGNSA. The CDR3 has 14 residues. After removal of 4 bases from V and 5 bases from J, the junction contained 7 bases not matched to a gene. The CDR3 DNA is TGTGCCAGCAGCTCCGGGACAGGATATGACGAGCAGTACTTC. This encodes CASSSGTGYDEQYF. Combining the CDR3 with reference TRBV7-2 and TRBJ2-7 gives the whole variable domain GAGVSQSPSNKVTEKGKDVELRCDPISGHTALYWYRQSLGQGLEFLIYFQGNSAPDKSGLPSDRFSAERTGGSVSTLTIQRTQQEDSAVYLCASSSGTGYDEQYFGPGTRLTVT.

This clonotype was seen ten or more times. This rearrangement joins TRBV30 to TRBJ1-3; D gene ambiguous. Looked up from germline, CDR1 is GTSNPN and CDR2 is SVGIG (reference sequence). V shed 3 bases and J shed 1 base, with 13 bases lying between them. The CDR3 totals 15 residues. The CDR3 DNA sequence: TGTGCCTGGAGACGCCCTACCAGTTCTGGAAACACCATATATTTT. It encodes CAWRRPTSSGNTIYF.

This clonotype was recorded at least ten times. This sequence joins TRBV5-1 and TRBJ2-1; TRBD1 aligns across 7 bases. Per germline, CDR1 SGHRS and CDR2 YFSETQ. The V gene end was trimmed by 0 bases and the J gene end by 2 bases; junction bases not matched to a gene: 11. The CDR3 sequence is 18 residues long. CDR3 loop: CASSLVGGPPGPYNEQFF. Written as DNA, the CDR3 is TGCGCCAGCAGCTTGGTAGGGGGCCCCCCAGGCCCCTACAATGAGCAGTTCTTC. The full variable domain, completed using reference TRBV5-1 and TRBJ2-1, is KAGVTQTPRYLIKTRGQQVTLSCSPISGHRSVSWYQQTPGQGLQFLFEYFSETQRNKGNFPGRFSGRQFSNSRSEMNVSTLELGDSALYLCASSLVGGPPGPYNEQFFGPGTRLTVL.

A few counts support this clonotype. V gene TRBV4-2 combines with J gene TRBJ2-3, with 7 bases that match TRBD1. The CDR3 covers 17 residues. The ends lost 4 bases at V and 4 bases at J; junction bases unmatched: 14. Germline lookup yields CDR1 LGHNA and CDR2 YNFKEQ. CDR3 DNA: TGTGCCAGCAGCCGCACCGCCCAGCCCCAGGGGGCAGATACGCAGTATTTT. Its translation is CASSRTAQPQGADTQYF.

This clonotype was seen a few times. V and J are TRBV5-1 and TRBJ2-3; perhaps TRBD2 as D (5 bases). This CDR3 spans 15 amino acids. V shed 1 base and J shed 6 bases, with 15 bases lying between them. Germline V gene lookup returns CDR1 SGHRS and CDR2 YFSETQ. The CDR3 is CASSLMDSRPDTQYF. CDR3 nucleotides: TGCGCCAGCAGCTTGATGGACTCCCGCCCGGATACGCAGTATTTT.

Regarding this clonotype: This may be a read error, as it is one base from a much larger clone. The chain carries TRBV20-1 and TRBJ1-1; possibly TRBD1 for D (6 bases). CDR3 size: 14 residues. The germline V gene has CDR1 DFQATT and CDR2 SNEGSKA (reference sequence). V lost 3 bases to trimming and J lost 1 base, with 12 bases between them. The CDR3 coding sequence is TGCAGTGCTAGTTTAGGGGGGTGGAACACTGAAGCTTTCTTT. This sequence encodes CSASLGGWNTEAFF.

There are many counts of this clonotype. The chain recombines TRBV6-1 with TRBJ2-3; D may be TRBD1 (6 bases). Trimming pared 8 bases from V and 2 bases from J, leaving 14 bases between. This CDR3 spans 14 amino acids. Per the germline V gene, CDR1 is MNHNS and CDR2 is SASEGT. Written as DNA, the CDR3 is TGTGCCAGCCAACGGACAGCCTCCACAGATACGCAGTATTTT. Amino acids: CASQRTASTDTQYF.

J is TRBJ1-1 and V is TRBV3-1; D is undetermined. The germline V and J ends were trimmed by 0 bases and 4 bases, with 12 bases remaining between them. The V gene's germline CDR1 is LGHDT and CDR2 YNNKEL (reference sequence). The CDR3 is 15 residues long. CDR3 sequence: CASSQDGIGITEAFF. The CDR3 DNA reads TGTGCCAGCAGCCAAGATGGGATAGGGATCACTGAAGCTTTCTTT.

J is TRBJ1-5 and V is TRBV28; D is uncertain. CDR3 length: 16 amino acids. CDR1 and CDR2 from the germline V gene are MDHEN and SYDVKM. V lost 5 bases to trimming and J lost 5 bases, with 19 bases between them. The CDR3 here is CASSPPRVPDYQPQHF. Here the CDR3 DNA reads TGTGCCAGCAGTCCCCCCCGAGTACCTGACTATCAGCCCCAGCATTTT.

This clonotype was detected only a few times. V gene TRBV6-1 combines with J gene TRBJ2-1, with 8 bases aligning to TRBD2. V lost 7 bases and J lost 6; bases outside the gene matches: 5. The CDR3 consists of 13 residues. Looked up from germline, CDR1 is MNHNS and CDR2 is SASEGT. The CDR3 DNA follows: TGTGCCAGCACCCCGGGACTAGTCAATGAGCAGTTCTTC. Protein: CASTPGLVNEQFF.

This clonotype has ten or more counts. Written as DNA, the CDR3 is TGTGCCAGCAGGGCAAGCAGGGGGATTACCGGGGAGCTGTTTTTT. It is translated as CASRASRGITGELFF. This sequence joins TRBV28 and TRBJ2-2; TRBD1 agrees at 7 bases. Trimming took 6 bases from V and 5 from J; bases not matched to a gene: 9. The CDR3 length is 15 residues. Germline CDR1 and CDR2: MDHEN and SYDVKM. Full variable domain (remainder filled in from reference TRBV28 and TRBJ2-2): DVKVTQSSRYLVKRTGEKVFLECVQDMDHENMFWYRQDPGLGLRLIYFSYDVKMKEKGDIPEGYSVSREKKERFSLILESASTNQTSMYLCASRASRGITGELFFGEGSRLTVL.

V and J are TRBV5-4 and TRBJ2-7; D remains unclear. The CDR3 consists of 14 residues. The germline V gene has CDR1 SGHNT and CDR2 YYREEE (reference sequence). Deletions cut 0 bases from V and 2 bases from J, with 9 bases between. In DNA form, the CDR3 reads TGTGCCAGCAGCTTGGCCCTAGGCACCTACGAGCAGTACTTC. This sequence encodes CASSLALGTYEQYF.

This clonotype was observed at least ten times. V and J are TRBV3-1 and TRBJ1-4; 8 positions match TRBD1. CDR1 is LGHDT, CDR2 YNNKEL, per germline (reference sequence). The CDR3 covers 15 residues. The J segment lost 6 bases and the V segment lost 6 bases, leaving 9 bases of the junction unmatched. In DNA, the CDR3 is TGTGCCAGCAGGAAGGGGAGACAGGGGCATGAAAAACTGTTTTTT. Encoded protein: CASRKGRQGHEKLFF. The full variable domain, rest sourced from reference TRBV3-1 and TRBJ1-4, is DTAVSQTPKYLVTQMGNDKSIKCEQNLGHDTMYWYKQDSKKFLKIMFSYNNKELIINETVPNRFSPKSPDKAHLNLHINSLELGDSAVYFCASRKGRQGHEKLFFGSGTQLSVL.

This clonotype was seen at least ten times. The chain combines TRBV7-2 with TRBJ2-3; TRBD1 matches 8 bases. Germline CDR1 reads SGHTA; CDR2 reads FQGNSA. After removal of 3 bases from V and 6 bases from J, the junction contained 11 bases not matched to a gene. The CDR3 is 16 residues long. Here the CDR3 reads CASSLGQAQSGDTQYF. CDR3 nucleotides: TGTGCCAGCAGCTTGGGACAGGCTCAGTCGGGGGATACGCAGTATTTT.

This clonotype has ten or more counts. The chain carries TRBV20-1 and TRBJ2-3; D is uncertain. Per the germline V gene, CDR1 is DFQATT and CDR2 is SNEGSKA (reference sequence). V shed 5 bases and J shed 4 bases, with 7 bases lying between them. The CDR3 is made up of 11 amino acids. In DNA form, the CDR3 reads TGCAGTGCTCCCGAGGCAGATACGCAGTATTTT. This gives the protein CSAPEADTQYF.

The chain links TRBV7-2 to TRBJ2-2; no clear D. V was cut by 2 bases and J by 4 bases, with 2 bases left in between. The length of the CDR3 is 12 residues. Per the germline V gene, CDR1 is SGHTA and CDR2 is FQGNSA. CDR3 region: CASSLTTGELFF. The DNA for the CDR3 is TGTGCCAGCAGCTTAACCACCGGGGAGCTGTTTTTT. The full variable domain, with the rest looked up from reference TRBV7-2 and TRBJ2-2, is GAGVSQSPSNKVTEKGKDVELRCDPISGHTALYWYRQSLGQGLEFLIYFQGNSAPDKSGLPSDRFSAERTGGSVSTLTIQRTQQEDSAVYLCASSLTTGELFFGEGSRLTVL.

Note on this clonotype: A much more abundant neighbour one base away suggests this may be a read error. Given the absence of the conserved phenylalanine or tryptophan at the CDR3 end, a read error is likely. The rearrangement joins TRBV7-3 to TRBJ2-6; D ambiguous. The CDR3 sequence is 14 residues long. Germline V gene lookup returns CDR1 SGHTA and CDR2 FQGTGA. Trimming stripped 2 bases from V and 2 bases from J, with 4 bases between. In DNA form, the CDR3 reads TGTGCCAGCAGCTTAGCGGCTGGGGCCAACGTCCTGACTATC. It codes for CASSLAAGANVLTI.

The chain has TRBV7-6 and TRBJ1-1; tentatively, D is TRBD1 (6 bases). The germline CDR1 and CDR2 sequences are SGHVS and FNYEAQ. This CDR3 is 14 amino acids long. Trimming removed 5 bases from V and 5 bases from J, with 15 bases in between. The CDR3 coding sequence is TGTGCCAGCAGCCTAGTACAGGGCAATACTGAAGCTTTCTTT. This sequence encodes CASSLVQGNTEAFF.

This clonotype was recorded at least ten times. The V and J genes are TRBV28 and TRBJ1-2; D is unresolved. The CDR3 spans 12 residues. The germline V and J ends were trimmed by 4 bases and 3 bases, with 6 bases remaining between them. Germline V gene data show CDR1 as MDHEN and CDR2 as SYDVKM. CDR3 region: CASSSGDYGYTF. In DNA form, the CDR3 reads TGTGCCAGCAGTTCCGGGGACTATGGCTACACCTTC.

CDR3 nucleotide sequence: TGTGCCAGCAGGGTGGCCCTAGCGGGAGTAAATACGCAGTATTTT. This translates into CASRVALAGVNTQYF. J is TRBJ2-3 and V is TRBV2; 10 bases are a match to TRBD2. The J segment lost 7 bases and the V segment lost 6 bases, leaving 10 bases of the junction unmatched. The CDR3 has 15 amino acids. CDR1 is SNHLY, CDR2 FYNNEI, per germline.

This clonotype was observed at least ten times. CDR3 DNA: TGCAGTGCTAGAGTTTTGCGGGGAGGCCAAGAGACCCAGTACTTC. Amino acid sequence: CSARVLRGGQETQYF. The chain couples TRBV20-1 to TRBJ2-5; the D gene is possibly TRBD2 (6 bases). V was shortened by 1 base and J by 1 base, with 13 bases between the two germline ends. CDR3 length: 15 amino acids. Germline CDR1 DFQATT, CDR2 SNEGSKA (reference sequence).

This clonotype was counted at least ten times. CDR3: CASSFTPSGTKYF. The CDR3, as DNA: TGTGCCAGCAGCTTCACACCCTCCGGGACTAAGTACTTC. The rearrangement uses TRBV7-3 and TRBJ2-5; 7 bases fit TRBD2. The length of the CDR3 is 13 residues. Losses at the gene ends were 3 bases for V and 12 bases for J; bases not matched to a gene: 10. Germline V gene data show CDR1 as SGHTA and CDR2 as FQGTGA.

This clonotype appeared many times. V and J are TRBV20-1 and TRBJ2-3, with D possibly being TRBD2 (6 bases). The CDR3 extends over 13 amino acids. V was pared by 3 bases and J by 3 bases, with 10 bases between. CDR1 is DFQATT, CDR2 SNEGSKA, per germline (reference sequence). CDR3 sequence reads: CSASSGGTDTQYF. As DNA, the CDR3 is TGCAGTGCTAGCTCAGGAGGGACAGATACGCAGTATTTT.

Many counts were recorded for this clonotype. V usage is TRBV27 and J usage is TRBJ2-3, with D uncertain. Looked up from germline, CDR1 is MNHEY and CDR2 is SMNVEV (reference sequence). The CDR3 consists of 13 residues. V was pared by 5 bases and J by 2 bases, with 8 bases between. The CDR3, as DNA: TGTGCCAGCAGTGCGGTATACACAGATACGCAGTATTTT. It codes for CASSAVYTDTQYF.

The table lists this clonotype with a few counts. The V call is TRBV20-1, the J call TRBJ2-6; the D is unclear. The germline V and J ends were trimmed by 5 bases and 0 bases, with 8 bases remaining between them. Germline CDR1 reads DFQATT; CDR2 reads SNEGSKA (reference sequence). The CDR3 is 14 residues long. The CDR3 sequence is CSAAGFSGANVLTF. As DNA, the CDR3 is TGCAGTGCTGCCGGGTTCTCTGGGGCCAACGTCCTGACTTTC.